Following are 17 T cell receptor beta chains from one sample sequenced in a study of T cell changes during pregnancy in multiple sclerosis. Profiled with immunoSEQ multiplex PCR; TCRdb holds only in-frame clones, not every one. The repertoire holds some 60,000 clones, with about 91% as singletons. Sample: CD4+ T cells from peripheral blood mononuclear cells, taken in the first trimester of pregnancy. The receptor set was obtained from a female donor with multiple sclerosis, enrolled in a pregnancy study.

J is TRBJ1-5 and V is TRBV15; D possibly corresponds to TRBD1 (5 bases). Germline CDR1 reads LNHNV; CDR2 reads YYDKDF (reference sequence). V was shortened by 0 bases and J by 3 bases, with 9 bases between the two germline ends. CDR3 length: 15 amino acids. The CDR3: CATSRDGAPNQPQHF. Written as DNA, the CDR3 is TGTGCCACCAGCAGAGATGGGGCACCCAATCAGCCCCAGCATTTT.

The genes are TRBV6-5 and TRBJ1-2; 7 positions match TRBD1. The CDR3 is made up of 15 amino acids. Trimming took 4 bases from V and 6 from J; bases not matched to a gene: 11. Germline V gives CDR1 MNHEY, CDR2 SVGAGI. Here the CDR3 reads CASSWSLGTEDGYTF. CDR3 DNA: TGTGCCAGCAGTTGGTCCCTGGGGACAGAGGATGGCTACACCTTC.

The chain carries TRBV7-3 and TRBJ2-3, with 10 bases fitting TRBD2. CDR1 SGHTA and CDR2 FQGTGA come from the germline V gene. The CDR3 extends over 15 amino acids. The V segment lost 4 bases and the J segment 7 bases; nucleotides outside the gene matches: 8. The CDR3, as DNA: TGTGCCAGCAGCTCTCCCGGGACTAGCGAGCATACGCAGTATTTT. This gives the protein CASSSPGTSEHTQYF.

This rearrangement joins TRBV9 to TRBJ1-1; possible D gene TRBD1, 6 bases. CDR1 and CDR2 from the germline V gene are SGDLS and YYNGEE. V dropped 1 base and J dropped 6 bases, with 13 bases sitting between them. The CDR3 is 14 amino acids. This CDR3 is CASSVKGVGSEAFF. Written as DNA, the CDR3 is TGTGCCAGCAGCGTAAAGGGGGTGGGTTCTGAAGCTTTCTTT.

This chain joins TRBV10-3 and TRBJ1-5; tentative D call: TRBD1 (6 bases). CDR3 length: 14 residues. Deletions cut 6 bases from V and 6 bases from J, with 15 bases between. Germline CDR1 reads ENHRY; CDR2 reads SYGVKD. The CDR3 DNA reads TGTGCCATCAGAACGCCAGGGGAGGGTCAGCCCCAGCATTTT. As protein: CAIRTPGEGQPQHF.

The gene calls are TRBV2 and TRBJ1-1; 9 bases are a match to TRBD1. The CDR3 sequence is 13 residues long. Germline lookup yields CDR1 SNHLY and CDR2 FYNNEI. V lost 7 bases and J lost 4; bases outside the gene matches: 4. The CDR3 coding sequence is TGTGCCAGCACAGGACAGGGGCCCACTGAAGCTTTCTTT. Its protein product is CASTGQGPTEAFF.

The chain joins TRBV7-2 to TRBJ1-2, with 8 bases fitting TRBD1. This CDR3 region has 14 residues. The V gene's germline CDR1 is SGHTA and CDR2 FQGNSA. The junction had 6 bases not matched to a gene; V was cut back by 5 bases and J by 4 bases. The CDR3 DNA follows: TGTGCCAGCAGCGGACACAGGGGGGGCTATGGCTACACCTTC. It codes for CASSGHRGGYGYTF.

This clone was seen only once. V gene TRBV9 combines with J gene TRBJ2-7; 14 positions agree with TRBD2. The CDR3 spans 14 residues. Germline loops: CDR1 SGDLS, CDR2 YYNGEE. The V gene end was trimmed by 7 bases and the J gene end by 5 bases; junction bases not matched to a gene: 5. CDR3 protein: CASGLAGGTDEQYF. The CDR3 DNA is TGTGCCAGCGGACTAGCGGGGGGTACGGACGAGCAGTACTTC.

This clone came up a few times. This sequence joins TRBV27 and TRBJ2-3, with D possibly TRBD2 on 6 matching bases. The germline V gene encodes CDR1 MNHEY and CDR2 SMNVEV (reference sequence). V gave up 6 bases and J gave up 5 bases, with 15 bases separating them. The CDR3 length is 14 residues. The CDR3 is CASRLTSNEDTQYF. DNA of the CDR3: TGTGCCAGCAGGCTCACTAGCAACGAAGATACGCAGTATTTT.

CDR3 sequence reads: CSVASGQETQYF. In DNA, the CDR3 is TGCAGCGTGGCTAGCGGTCAGGAGACCCAGTACTTC. V gene TRBV29-1 combines with J gene TRBJ2-5; TRBD2 agrees at 7 bases. CDR1 is SQVTM, CDR2 ANQGSEA, per germline. J gave up 5 bases and V 6 bases, and 6 bases lay outside the gene matches. The CDR3 has 12 residues.

The chain uses TRBV12-1 and TRBJ2-3; TRBD2 is taken as the D call from the table, unchecked against the DNA. TRBV12-1 corresponds to a pseudogene. The CDR3 is made up of 18 amino acids. The CDR3 DNA sequence: TGTGCCAGCAGCTTTGACGGTAAACTAGCGGGAGGCACAGATACGCAGTATTTT. Its translation: CASSFDGKLAGGTDTQYF.

This chain joins TRBV28 and TRBJ1-1, with D tentatively TRBD1 (6 bases). The CDR3 totals 17 residues. Trimming took 2 bases from V and 0 from J, leaving 16 bases between them. Germline V CDR1 and CDR2: MDHEN, SYDVKM. CDR3 loop: CASSLAGADSLNTEAFF. In nucleotides, the CDR3 is TGTGCCAGCAGTTTAGCAGGAGCGGACAGCTTGAACACTGAAGCTTTCTTT.

V and J are TRBV6-5 and TRBJ1-2; weak D call: TRBD1 (5 bases). Trimming left V 7 bases short and J 0 bases short, with 12 bases between. This CDR3 region has 14 residues. Germline V CDR1 and CDR2: MNHEY, SVGAGI. DNA of the CDR3: TGTGCCAGCACCGACAGACGTTCTAACTATGGCTACACCTTC. Encoded protein: CASTDRRSNYGYTF.

V usage is TRBV4-3 and J usage is TRBJ2-7; a weak D match, TRBD1 (6 bases). Germline values: CDR1 LGHNA, CDR2 YSLEER. The V and J ends lost 0 bases and 3 bases respectively, with 12 bases between them. This CDR3 has 15 amino acids. For the CDR3, the DNA is TGCGCCAGCAGCCAAGAGGGCAGGGGCGGCTACGAGCAGTACTTC. Protein product: CASSQEGRGGYEQYF.

V is TRBV7-2 and J is TRBJ2-5, with TRBD1 as a possible D gene (6 bases). V was shortened by 3 bases and J by 5 bases, with 10 bases between the two germline ends. The CDR3 is 13 amino acids. CDR1 is SGHTA and CDR2 is FQGNSA in the germline V gene. The CDR3: CASSFGGGETQYF. For the CDR3, the DNA is TGTGCCAGCAGCTTTGGGGGCGGGGAGACCCAGTACTTC.

V and J are TRBV9 and TRBJ1-6; 7 bases match TRBD1. The CDR3 has 15 residues. Trimming cost V 3 bases and J 9 bases; bases outside gene matches: 9. CDR1 SGDLS and CDR2 YYNGEE come from the germline V gene. The CDR3 region is CASSARQGEGSPLHF. The CDR3 DNA sequence: TGTGCCAGCAGCGCCCGACAGGGTGAAGGTTCACCCCTCCACTTT.

V usage is TRBV4-3 and J usage is TRBJ1-1; possible D gene TRBD1, 5 bases. This CDR3 has 16 amino acids. Germline loops: CDR1 LGHNA, CDR2 YSLEER. V lost 0 bases to trimming and J lost 5 bases, with 16 bases between them. CDR3 loop: CASSQDGLWGRTEAFF. CDR3 nucleotides: TGCGCCAGCAGCCAAGATGGGCTCTGGGGCCGGACTGAAGCTTTCTTT.